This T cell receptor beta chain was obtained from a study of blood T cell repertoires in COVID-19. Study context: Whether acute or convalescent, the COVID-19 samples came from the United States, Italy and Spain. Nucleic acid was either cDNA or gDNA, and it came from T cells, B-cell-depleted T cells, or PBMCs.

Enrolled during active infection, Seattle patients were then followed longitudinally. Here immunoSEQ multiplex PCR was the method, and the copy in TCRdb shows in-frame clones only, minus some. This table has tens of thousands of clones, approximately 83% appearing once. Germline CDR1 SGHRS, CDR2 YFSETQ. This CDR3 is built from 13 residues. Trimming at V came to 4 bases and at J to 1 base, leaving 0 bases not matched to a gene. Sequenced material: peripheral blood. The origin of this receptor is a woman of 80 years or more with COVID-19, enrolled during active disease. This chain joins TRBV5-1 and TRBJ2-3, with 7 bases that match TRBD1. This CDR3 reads CASSGQGTDTQYF. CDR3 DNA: TGCGCCAGCAGCGGACAGGGCACAGATACGCAGTATTTT.